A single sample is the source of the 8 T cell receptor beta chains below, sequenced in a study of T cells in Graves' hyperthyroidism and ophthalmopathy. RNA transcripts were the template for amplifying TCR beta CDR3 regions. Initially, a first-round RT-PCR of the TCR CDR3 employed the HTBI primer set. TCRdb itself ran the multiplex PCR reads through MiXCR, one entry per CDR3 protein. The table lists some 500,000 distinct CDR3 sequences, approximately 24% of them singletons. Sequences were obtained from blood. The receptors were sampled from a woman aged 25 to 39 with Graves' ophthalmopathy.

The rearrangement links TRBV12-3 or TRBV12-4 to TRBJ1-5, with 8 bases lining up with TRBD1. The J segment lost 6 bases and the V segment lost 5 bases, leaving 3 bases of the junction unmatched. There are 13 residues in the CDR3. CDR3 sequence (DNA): TGTGCCAGCAGTAAGACAGGGGTTCAGCCCCAGCATTTT. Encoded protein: CASSKTGVQPQHF.

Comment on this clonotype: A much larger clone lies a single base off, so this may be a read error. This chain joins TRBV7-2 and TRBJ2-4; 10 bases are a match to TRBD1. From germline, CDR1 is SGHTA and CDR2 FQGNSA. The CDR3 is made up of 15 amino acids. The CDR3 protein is CASSADRGLGNIKYF. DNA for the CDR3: TGTGCCAGCAGCGCCGACAGGGGGCTAGGAAACATTAAGTACTTC.

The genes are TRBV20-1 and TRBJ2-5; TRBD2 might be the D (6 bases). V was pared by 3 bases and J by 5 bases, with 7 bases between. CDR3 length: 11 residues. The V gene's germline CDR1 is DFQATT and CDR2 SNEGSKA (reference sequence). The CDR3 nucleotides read TGCAGTGCTAGTGGGAGGGAGACCCAGTACTTC. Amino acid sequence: CSASGRETQYF.

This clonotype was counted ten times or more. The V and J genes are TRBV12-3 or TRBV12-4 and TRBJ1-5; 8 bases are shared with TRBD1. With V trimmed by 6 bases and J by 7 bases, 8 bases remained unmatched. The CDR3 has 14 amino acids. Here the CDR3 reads CASSETGGEQPQHF. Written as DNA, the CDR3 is TGTGCCAGCAGCGAAACAGGGGGGGAACAGCCCCAGCATTTT.

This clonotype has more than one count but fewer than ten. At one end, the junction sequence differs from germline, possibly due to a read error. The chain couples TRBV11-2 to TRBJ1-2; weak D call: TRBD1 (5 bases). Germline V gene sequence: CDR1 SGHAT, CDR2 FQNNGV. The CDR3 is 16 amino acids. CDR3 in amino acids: CASGLEFRQNSYGYTF. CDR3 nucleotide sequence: TGTGCCAGCGGCTTAGAGTTTCGACAGAACAGCTATGGCTACACCTTC.

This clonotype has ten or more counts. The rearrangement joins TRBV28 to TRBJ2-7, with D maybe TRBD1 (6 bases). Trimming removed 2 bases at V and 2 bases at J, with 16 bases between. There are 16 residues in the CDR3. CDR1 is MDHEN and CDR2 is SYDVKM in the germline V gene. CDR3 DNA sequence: TGTGCCAGCAGTTTAAAATGGGCAGGGGATACCTACGAGCAGTACTTC. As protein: CASSLKWAGDTYEQYF.

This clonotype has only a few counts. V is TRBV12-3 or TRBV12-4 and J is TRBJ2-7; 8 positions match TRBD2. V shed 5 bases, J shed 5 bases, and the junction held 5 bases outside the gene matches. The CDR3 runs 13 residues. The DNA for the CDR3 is TGTGCCAGCAGTAAGGGACTAGGCCACGAGCAGTACTTC. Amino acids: CASSKGLGHEQYF.

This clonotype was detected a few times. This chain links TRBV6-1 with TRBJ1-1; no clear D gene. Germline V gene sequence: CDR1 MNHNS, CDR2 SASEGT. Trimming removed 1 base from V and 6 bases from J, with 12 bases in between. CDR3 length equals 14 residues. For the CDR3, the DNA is TGTGCCAGCAGTGAAGTGTTGGGTCCCCCTGAAGCTTTCTTT. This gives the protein CASSEVLGPPEAFF.